The 26 T cell receptor beta chains below were found in one sample sequenced in a study of blood T cell repertoires in COVID-19. TCRdb keeps only in-frame clones here, not all; method: immunoSEQ multiplex PCR. The table includes around 86,000 clones, 85% detected once. The sequenced sample consisted of peripheral blood. These receptors all stem from a man older than 75 with acute or convalescent COVID-19.

As DNA, the CDR3 is TGTGCCTGGACACAGACAGGGGTCATGAACACTGAAGCTTTCTTT. It yields the protein CAWTQTGVMNTEAFF. The rearrangement joins TRBV30 to TRBJ1-1; TRBD1 agrees at 8 bases. Germline CDR1 reads GTSNPN; CDR2 reads SVGIG (reference sequence). The J segment lost 0 bases and the V segment lost 4 bases, leaving 7 bases of the junction unmatched. The CDR3 sequence is 15 residues long. The full variable domain, in which reference TRBV30 and TRBJ1-1 provide the parts outside the CDR3, is SQTIHQWPATLVQPVGSPLSLECTVEGTSNPNLYWYRQAAGRGLQLLFYSVGIGQISSEVPQNLSASRPQDRQFILSSKKLLLSDSGFYLCAWTQTGVMNTEAFFGQGTRLTVV.

This chain uses TRBV5-4 with TRBJ2-7; 11 bases align to TRBD2. Trimming at V came to 3 bases and at J to 3 bases, leaving 8 bases not matched to a gene. Germline V gene sequence: CDR1 SGHNT, CDR2 YYREEE (reference sequence). The CDR3 length is 16 residues. For the CDR3, the DNA is TGTGCCAGCAGCTCCGGACTAGCGGGTACCTTCTACGAGCAGTACTTC. It yields the protein CASSSGLAGTFYEQYF.

The chain uses TRBV7-9 and TRBJ1-4; TRBD1 aligns across 8 bases. Germline V lookup: CDR1 SEHNR, CDR2 FQNEAQ (reference sequence). The ends lost 1 base at V and 8 bases at J; junction bases unmatched: 6. The CDR3 consists of 15 residues. CDR3 region: CASSLEDRVQEKLFF. The CDR3 DNA reads as TGTGCCAGCAGCTTAGAGGACAGGGTTCAGGAAAAACTGTTTTTT.

The J gene is TRBJ2-7, the V gene TRBV19; D is perhaps TRBD1 (5 bases). This CDR3 is 15 amino acids long. V gave up 5 bases and J gave up 3 bases, with 17 bases separating them. Germline-derived CDR1 and CDR2 are LNHDA and SQIVND (reference sequence). This chain's CDR3 is CASSSRVSGLYEQYF. CDR3 sequence (DNA): TGTGCCAGTAGTTCCCGGGTTTCAGGGCTCTACGAGCAGTACTTC.

The J gene is TRBJ2-6, the V gene TRBV5-4, with a weak D call TRBD2 (5 bases). The germline V gene encodes CDR1 SGHNT and CDR2 YYREEE (reference sequence). CDR3 size: 17 residues. Between the trimmed V and J ends, which lost 1 base and 0 bases, there was a span of 11 bases. CDR3 coding DNA: TGTGCCAGCAGCTTGTCAGGAGGAAGCTCTGGGGCCAACGTCCTGACTTTC. It encodes CASSLSGGSSGANVLTF. The full variable domain, with the rest looked up from reference TRBV5-4 and TRBJ2-6, is ETGVTQSPTHLIKTRGQQVTLRCSSQSGHNTVSWYQQALGQGPQFIFQYYREEENGRGNFPPRFSGLQFPNYSSELNVNALELDDSALYLCASSLSGGSSGANVLTFGAGSRLTVL.

This chain joins TRBV3-1 (or the pseudogene TRBV3-2) and TRBJ2-5, with D perhaps TRBD2 (5 bases). Germline loops: CDR1 LGHDT, CDR2 YNNKEL (reference sequence). There are 13 residues in the CDR3. The V end lost 1 base, the J end lost 6 bases, and 9 bases lay between the germline ends. As DNA, the CDR3 is TGTGCCAGCAGCCAAGTACGGGGAAAGACCCAGTACTTC. Translation: CASSQVRGKTQYF.

This chain joins TRBV3-1 (or the pseudogene TRBV3-2) and TRBJ1-4; possibly TRBD1 for D (5 bases). CDR1 is LGHDT, CDR2 YNNKEL, per germline (reference sequence). The CDR3 length is 15 residues. The V and J ends lost 4 bases and 3 bases respectively, with 12 bases between them. CDR3 DNA sequence: TGTGCCAGCAGCCGGATCCGGGGGGCTAATGAAAAACTGTTTTTT. Its protein is CASSRIRGANEKLFF.

The rearrangement uses TRBV5-4 and TRBJ1-2; no firm D call. The V and J ends lost 4 bases and 5 bases respectively, with 15 bases between them. Per the germline V gene, CDR1 is SGHNT and CDR2 is YYREEE (reference sequence). The CDR3 length is 14 residues. CDR3 amino acids: CASSLDLAGYGYTF. CDR3 DNA sequence: TGTGCCAGCAGCCTTGACCTCGCGGGGTATGGCTACACCTTC.

This clone was observed a single time. CDR3 nucleotide sequence: TGTGCCAGCAGTGAAGTAGTATTGGGGGGGCCCTACGAGCAGTACTTC. Translated, it gives CASSEVVLGGPYEQYF. The chain joins TRBV6-1 to TRBJ2-7; perhaps TRBD2 as D (7 bases). This CDR3 has 16 residues. Germline-derived CDR1 and CDR2 are MNHNS and SASEGT. Trimming stripped 1 base from V and 2 bases from J, with 15 bases between.

This clone was seen only a few times. The rearrangement links TRBV5-6 to TRBJ2-7; D is possibly TRBD1 (5 bases). The germline V and J ends were trimmed by 4 bases and 6 bases, with 17 bases remaining between them. Germline V CDR1 and CDR2: SGHDT, YYEEEE. CDR3 size: 14 residues. The CDR3 region is CASSPDTRRGEQYF. Here the CDR3 DNA reads TGTGCCAGCAGCCCGGACACCCGCCGAGGCGAGCAGTACTTC.

The chain recombines TRBV7-3 with TRBJ2-2; D unresolved. With 2 bases removed from V and 2 bases from J, the gap between germline ends came to 9 bases. This CDR3 is 15 amino acids long. Germline lookup yields CDR1 SGHTA and CDR2 FQGTGA. The CDR3 DNA reads as TGTGCCAGCAGCTTATTCTGGCACAACACCGGGGAGCTGTTTTTT. Amino acid sequence: CASSLFWHNTGELFF. Full variable domain (outside the CDR3, taken from reference TRBV7-3 and TRBJ2-2): GAGVSQTPSNKVTEKGKYVELRCDPISGHTALYWYRQSLGQGPEFLIYFQGTGAADDSGLPNDRFFAVRPEGSVSTLKIQRTERGDSAVYLCASSLFWHNTGELFFGEGSRLTVL.

This clone appeared a single time. The chain employs TRBV27 and TRBJ2-7; 7 bases match TRBD1. This CDR3 has 12 amino acids. J gave up 5 bases and V 6 bases, and 4 bases lay outside the gene matches. CDR1 MNHEY and CDR2 SMNVEV come from the germline V gene (reference sequence). The CDR3 DNA reads TGTGCCAGCAGCACAGGGGCCGACGAGCAGTACTTC. Protein product: CASSTGADEQYF.

V and J are TRBV3-1 (or the pseudogene TRBV3-2) and TRBJ1-6, with D unclear. Germline CDR1 is LGHDT and CDR2 is YNNKEL (reference sequence). This CDR3 region has 12 residues. V was clipped by 6 bases and J by 8 bases, with 8 bases between them. The CDR3 sequence: CASRDLYSPLHF. The CDR3 DNA is TGTGCCAGCAGGGACTTATATTCACCCCTCCACTTT.

The rearrangement uses TRBV24-1 and TRBJ2-1, with TRBD2 matching 9 bases. CDR1 and CDR2 (germline): KGHDR, SFDVKD. CDR3 length: 17 amino acids. V lost 1 base to trimming and J lost 7 bases; unmatched junction nucleotides: 10. The CDR3 here is CATSDFSGSSPRNEQFF. CDR3 in DNA: TGTGCCACCAGTGATTTTAGCGGGAGTTCCCCTAGAAATGAGCAGTTCTTC.

V gene TRBV5-1 combines with J gene TRBJ1-5, with D hard to call. The CDR3 contains 13 residues. The V end was cut by 2 bases, the J end by 7 bases, with 10 bases between. The germline V gene has CDR1 SGHRS and CDR2 YFSETQ. CDR3 bases: TGCGCCAGCAGCTTAAGGGAGGGACAGCCCCAGCATTTT. The encoded protein is CASSLREGQPQHF.

The chain couples TRBV27 to TRBJ1-5, with 8 bases aligning to TRBD1. CDR1 and CDR2 from the germline V gene are MNHEY and SMNVEV (reference sequence). Unmatched junction bases numbered 6, after V lost 8 bases and J lost 3 bases. This CDR3 comprises 14 residues. The CDR3 is CASRQGTNNQPQHF. CDR3 DNA: TGTGCCAGCCGACAGGGGACAAACAATCAGCCCCAGCATTTT.

The chain has TRBV5-8 and TRBJ2-7, with 8 positions matching TRBD1. V lost 0 bases to trimming and J lost 1 base; unmatched junction nucleotides: 3. This CDR3 spans 15 amino acids. CDR1 and CDR2 from the germline V gene are SGHTS and YDEGEE. CDR3 bases: TGTGCCAGCAGCTTGGGTGGACAGGGTTCCTACGAGCAGTACTTC. This encodes CASSLGGQGSYEQYF.

This chain connects TRBV28 to TRBJ1-2; D might be TRBD1 (6 bases). The V end was cut by 6 bases, the J end by 4 bases, with 15 bases between. Looked up from germline, CDR1 is MDHEN and CDR2 is SYDVKM. The CDR3 covers 14 residues. As DNA, the CDR3 is TGTGCCAGCAGCCTCCTGACAGGCTCCTATGGCTACACCTTC. Encoded protein: CASSLLTGSYGYTF.

V usage is TRBV7-8 and J usage is TRBJ1-4; 7 bases map to TRBD1. Germline values: CDR1 SGHVS, CDR2 FQNEAQ. The CDR3 length is 15 residues. V dropped 4 bases and J dropped 7; count of bases not matched to a gene: 9. The CDR3 is CASSSRDREGEKLFF. Here the CDR3 DNA reads TGTGCCAGCAGCTCCCGTGACAGGGAAGGTGAAAAACTGTTTTTT.

The gene calls are TRBV28 and TRBJ1-5, with D possibly TRBD1 on 6 matching bases. Germline V gene sequence: CDR1 MDHEN, CDR2 SYDVKM. The CDR3 covers 14 residues. Trimming removed 6 bases at V and 7 bases at J, with 16 bases between. CDR3: CASRVGGTGQPQHF. As DNA, the CDR3 is TGTGCCAGCAGGGTAGGGGGAACAGGGCAGCCCCAGCATTTT.

The V call is TRBV6-5, the J call TRBJ1-4, with 7 bases fitting TRBD1. The CDR3 contains 14 residues. Per germline, CDR1 MNHEY and CDR2 SVGAGI. V was clipped by 6 bases and J by 7 bases; unmatched bases: 8. The CDR3 region is CASSLGGVGEKLFF. Written as DNA, the CDR3 is TGTGCCAGCAGCTTAGGGGGCGTGGGTGAAAAACTGTTTTTT.

This chain joins TRBV11-3 and TRBJ1-1; D may be TRBD1 (6 bases). The CDR3 sequence is 14 residues long. Germline assignment: CDR1 SGHNT and CDR2 YENEEA. The V gene lost 5 bases and the J gene lost 3 bases, with 13 bases spanning the gap. The CDR3 is CASSKGGLDTEAFF. The DNA of the CDR3 is TGTGCCAGCAGCAAAGGGGGTTTGGACACTGAAGCTTTCTTT.

The CDR3 DNA reads TGTGCCAGCAGTTACAAGGGGACACTCACTGAAGCTTTCTTT. It codes for CASSYKGTLTEAFF. The V gene is TRBV6-5, the J gene TRBJ1-1; perhaps TRBD1 as D (6 bases). Germline V CDR1 and CDR2: MNHEY, SVGAGI. Trimming took 2 bases from V and 4 from J, leaving 11 bases between them. CDR3 length equals 14 residues.

This chain connects TRBV10-3 to TRBJ2-7, with 11 bases that match TRBD2. With V trimmed by 6 bases and J by 5 bases, 6 bases remained unmatched. The CDR3 has 14 residues. CDR1 ENHRY and CDR2 SYGVKD come from the germline V gene. The CDR3 sequence: CAISLAGGTNEQYF. The CDR3 bases are TGTGCCATCAGCTTAGCGGGAGGGACTAACGAGCAGTACTTC.

The V gene is TRBV6-5, the J gene TRBJ2-7, with D hard to call. The CDR3 is 11 residues long. Looked up from germline, CDR1 is MNHEY and CDR2 is SVGAGI. Trimming removed 6 bases at V and 5 bases at J, with 8 bases between. The CDR3 sequence: CASSQVDEQYF. The CDR3 DNA reads as TGTGCCAGCAGCCAGGTCGACGAGCAGTACTTC.

This clone was observed once. The chain joins TRBV6-5 to TRBJ2-5; TRBD2 matches 12 bases. V was pared by 6 bases and J by 3 bases, with 2 bases of the junction left unmatched. The CDR3 contains 14 residues. Germline V gene sequence: CDR1 MNHEY, CDR2 SVGAGI. CDR3 nucleotides: TGTGCCAGCAGCCGACTAGCGGGAGAAGAGACCCAGTACTTC. Protein product: CASSRLAGEETQYF.